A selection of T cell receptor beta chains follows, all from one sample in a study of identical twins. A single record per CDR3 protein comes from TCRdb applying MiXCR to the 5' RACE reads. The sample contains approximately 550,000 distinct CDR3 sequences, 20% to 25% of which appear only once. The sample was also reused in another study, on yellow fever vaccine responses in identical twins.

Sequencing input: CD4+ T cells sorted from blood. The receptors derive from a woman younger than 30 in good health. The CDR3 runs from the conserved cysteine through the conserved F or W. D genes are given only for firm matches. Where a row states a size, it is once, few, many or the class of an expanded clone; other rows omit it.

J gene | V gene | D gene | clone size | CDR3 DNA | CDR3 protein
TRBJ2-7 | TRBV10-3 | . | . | TGTGCCATCAGTGACAGGACATCCTACGAGCAGTACTTC | CAISDRTSYEQYF
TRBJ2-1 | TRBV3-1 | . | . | TGTGCCAGCAGCCAAGGCGGGGACTCCAATGAGCAGTTCTTC | CASSQGGDSNEQFF
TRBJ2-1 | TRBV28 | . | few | TGTGCCAGCATAACACCGGGACGGAGTGGGGGAAAGCAGTTCTTC | CASITPGRSGGKQFF
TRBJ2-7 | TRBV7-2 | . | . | TGTGCCAGCAGCGCTCAGGGGGGCGATTACGAGCAGTACTTC | CASSAQGGDYEQYF
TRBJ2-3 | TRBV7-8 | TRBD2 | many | TGTGCCAGCAGCCTAGCGGGGGTTCGGACAGATACGCAGTATTTT | CASSLAGVRTDTQYF
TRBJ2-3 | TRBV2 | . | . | TGTGCCAGCAGTCCTCAGGGCCAACGGGTGGCGCAGTATTTT | CASSPQGQRVAQYF
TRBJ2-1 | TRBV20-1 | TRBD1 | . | TGCAGTGCTATCTACTATCTCGCCCGGGACAGGGTGTTCAATGAGCAGTTCTTC | CSAIYYLARDRVFNEQFF
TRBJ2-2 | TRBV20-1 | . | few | TGCAGTGCTAAGCGTAGGGAGACCGGGGAGCTGTTTTTT | CSAKRRETGELFF
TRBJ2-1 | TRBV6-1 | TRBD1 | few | TGTGCCAGCACCGCAGGGACAGGAGCCTTTTACAATGAGCAGTTCTTC | CASTAGTGAFYNEQFF
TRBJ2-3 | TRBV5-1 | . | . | TGCGCCAGCAGCTTGAACCCAATAGGGTCAGATACGCAGTATTTT | CASSLNPIGSDTQYF
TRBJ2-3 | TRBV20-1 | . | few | TGCAGTGCTAGTGGCCAGGGGTACACAGATACGCAGTATTTT | CSASGQGYTDTQYF
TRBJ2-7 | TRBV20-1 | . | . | TGCAGTGCTAGAGATCTAGGTAATAGAGACGAGCAGTACTTC | CSARDLGNRDEQYF
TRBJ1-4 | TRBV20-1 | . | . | TGCAGTGCTAGAGTCTGGGATAATGAAAAACTGTTTTTT | CSARVWDNEKLFF
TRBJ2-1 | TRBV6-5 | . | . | TGTGCCAGCAGTTACCGCTCTCGTAGTAGTTCCTACAATGAGCAGTTCTTC | CASSYRSRSSSYNEQFF
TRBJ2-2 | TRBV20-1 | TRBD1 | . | TGCAGTGCTAAGGACAGGCGTAACACCGGGGAGCTGTTTTTT | CSAKDRRNTGELFF
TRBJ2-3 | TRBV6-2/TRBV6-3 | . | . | TGTGCCAGCAGTCGCCAAATCACAGATACGCAGTATTTT | CASSRQITDTQYF
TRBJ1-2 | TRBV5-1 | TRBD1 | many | TGTGCCAGCAGCTTGGGACAGAACTATGGCTACACCTTC | CASSLGQNYGYTF
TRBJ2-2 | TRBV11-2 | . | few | TGTGCCAGCAGCATTAGGGGACAACCTAACACCGGGGAGCTGTTTTTT | CASSIRGQPNTGELFF
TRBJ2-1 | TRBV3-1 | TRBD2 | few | TGTGCCAGCAGCCAACTCGCGGGGGGACCCTACAATGAGCAGTTCTTC | CASSQLAGGPYNEQFF
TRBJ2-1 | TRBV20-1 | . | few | TGCAGTGCGGTAGCCCCGGGGTCCAATGAGCAGTTCTTC | CSAVAPGSNEQFF
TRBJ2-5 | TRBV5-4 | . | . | TGTGCCAGCAGCTTCAATAGGGGCCAAGAGACCCAGTACTTC | CASSFNRGQETQYF
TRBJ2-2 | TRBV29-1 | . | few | TGCAGCGTTGAGGGCAGGTCGAACACCGGGGAGCTGTTTTTT | CSVEGRSNTGELFF
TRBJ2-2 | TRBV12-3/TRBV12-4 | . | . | TGTGCCAGCAGTTTTGCAGGGTCAGACGGGGAGCTGTTTTTT | CASSFAGSDGELFF
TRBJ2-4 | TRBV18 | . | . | TGTGCCAGCTCACCTAGGCTTGCCGAAGCCAAAAACATTCAGTACTTC | CASSPRLAEAKNIQYF
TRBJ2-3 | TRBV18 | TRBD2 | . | TGTGCCAGCTCACCACTAGCGGGAGAGGTAGATACGCAGTATTTT | CASSPLAGEVDTQYF
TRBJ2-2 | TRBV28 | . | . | TGTGCCACCATAGCAAAACTCTGGGGGACCGGGGAGCTGTTTTTT | CATIAKLWGTGELFF
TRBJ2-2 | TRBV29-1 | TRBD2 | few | TGCAGCGTTGTCCGCGGGAGGTCCGGGGAGCTGTTTTTT | CSVVRGRSGELFF
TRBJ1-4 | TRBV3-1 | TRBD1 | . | TGTGCCAGCAGCACAGGGGAAACAGGCAACAATGAAAAACTGTTTTTT | CASSTGETGNNEKLFF
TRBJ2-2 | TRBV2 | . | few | TGTGCCAGCAGTGATTCGCGGTCCACCGGGGAGCTGTTTTTT | CASSDSRSTGELFF
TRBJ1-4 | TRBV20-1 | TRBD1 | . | TGCAGTGCTAGCCGCAGACAGGGAACTGAAAAACTGTTTTTT | CSASRRQGTEKLFF
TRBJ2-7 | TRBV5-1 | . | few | TGCGCCAGCAGCTTGACCGGGACTGAATGGGGTGAGCAGTACTTC | CASSLTGTEWGEQYF
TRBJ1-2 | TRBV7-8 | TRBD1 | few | TGTGCCAGCAGCACCCGGACAGGGGGAGAGGCCTATGGCTACACCTTC | CASSTRTGGEAYGYTF
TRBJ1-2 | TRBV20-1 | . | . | TGCAGTGCTAGCGAGATCTATGGCTACACCTTC | CSASEIYGYTF
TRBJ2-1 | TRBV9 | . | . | TGTGCCAGCAGCGTAGCTGAGGGCGAGCAGTTCTTC | CASSVAEGEQFF
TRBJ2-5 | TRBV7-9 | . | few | TGTGCCAGCAGCTTAGAGGGGACCCAAGAGACCCAGTACTTC | CASSLEGTQETQYF
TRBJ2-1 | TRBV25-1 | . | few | TGTGCCAGCATAACAGCAGTCCACTCCTACAATGAGCAGTTCTTC | CASITAVHSYNEQFF
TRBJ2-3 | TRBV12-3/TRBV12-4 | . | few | TGTGCCAGCAGTTTTATGGCGGGGCCGCGAGATACGCAGTATTTT | CASSFMAGPRDTQYF
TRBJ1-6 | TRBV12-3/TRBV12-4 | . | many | TGTGCCACATCCGGGCCGAGGAATTCACCCCTCCACTTT | CATSGPRNSPLHF
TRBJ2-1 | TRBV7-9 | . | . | TGTGCCAGCACCTTAGGGGGTGGAGGCAATGAGCAGTTCTTC | CASTLGGGGNEQFF
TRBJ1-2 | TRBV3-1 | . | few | TGTGCCAGCAGCCAAGTCATCGGACAGCCTCCCTATCGCTACACCTTC | CASSQVIGQPPYRYTF
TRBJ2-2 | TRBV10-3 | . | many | TGTGCCATCAGGGACGCGGGTTCCGGGGAGCTGTTTTTT | CAIRDAGSGELFF
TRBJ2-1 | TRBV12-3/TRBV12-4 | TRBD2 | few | TGTGCCAGCAGTTCCGGACTAGATTTCTACAATGAGCAGTTCTTC | CASSSGLDFYNEQFF